The 9 T cell receptor beta chains below come from one sample, sequenced in a study of T cell responses to AZD1222 COVID-19 vaccine. TCRdb keeps only in-frame clones here, not all; method: immunoSEQ multiplex PCR. The sample includes 100,000 to 130,000 clones, around 93% of them seen just once. Sequencing was performed on peripheral blood, taken 28 days after the second AZD1222 dose. Source of these receptors: an adult who received the AZD1222 COVID-19 vaccine.

This clone was counted a single time. The rearrangement uses TRBV14 and TRBJ1-1, with TRBD1 as a possible D gene (6 bases). Trimming took off 0 bases at V and 5 bases at J, with 16 bases between the two ends. CDR1 is SGHDN, CDR2 FVKESK, per germline. This CDR3 is 16 amino acids long. This CDR3 is CASSQDFRGALTEAFF. In DNA, the CDR3 is TGTGCCAGCAGCCAAGATTTTCGGGGGGCGCTAACTGAAGCTTTCTTT.

The chain links TRBV5-4 to TRBJ2-7; 7 bases are shared with TRBD1. V was clipped by 4 bases and J by 0 bases; unmatched bases: 4. From germline, CDR1 is SGHNT and CDR2 YYREEE (reference sequence). This CDR3 contains 14 residues. This CDR3 reads CASSLYRGSYEQYF. The CDR3 DNA reads TGTGCCAGCAGCCTATACAGGGGCTCCTACGAGCAGTACTTC.

The CDR3 protein is CASSLAGSGANVLTF. The CDR3 bases are TGTGCCAGCAGCTTAGCGGGGTCTGGGGCCAACGTCCTGACTTTC. This chain links TRBV7-9 with TRBJ2-6; unclear D gene. V was clipped by 0 bases and J by 1 base, with 4 bases between them. The germline gives CDR1 SEHNR, CDR2 FQNEAQ (reference sequence). The CDR3 totals 15 residues. The full variable domain, its missing parts supplied by reference TRBV7-9 and TRBJ2-6, is DTGVSQNPRHKITKRGQNVTFRCDPISEHNRLYWYRQTLGQGPEFLTYFQNEAQLEKSRLLSDRFSAERPKGSFSTLEIQRTEQGDSAMYLCASSLAGSGANVLTFGAGSRLTVL.

This clone has only a few counts. The chain joins TRBV6-1 to TRBJ1-5; D uncertain. Looked up from germline, CDR1 is MNHNS and CDR2 is SASEGT. Trimming pared 4 bases from V and 0 bases from J, leaving 13 bases between. The CDR3 runs 16 residues. CDR3 sequence (DNA): TGTGCCAGCAGTGCTCTCGGGGAGTATAGCAATCAGCCCCAGCATTTT. It is translated as CASSALGEYSNQPQHF.

The chain is built from TRBV7-6 and TRBJ1-4; TRBD1 matches at 7 bases. This CDR3 region has 15 residues. V lost 5 bases and J lost 11; bases outside the gene matches: 14. Germline V gene sequence: CDR1 SGHVS, CDR2 FNYEAQ. The CDR3: CASSDTGDPEGKLFF. The CDR3 DNA reads as TGTGCCAGCAGCGACACAGGGGACCCGGAGGGTAAACTGTTTTTT.

The V call is TRBV6-5, the J call TRBJ2-2; no reliable D call. Germline V gene lookup returns CDR1 MNHEY and CDR2 SVGAGI. V lost 8 bases and J 2 bases, leaving 12 bases between the germline ends. The CDR3 covers 14 residues. CDR3 sequence reads: CASFLGPNTGELFF. The CDR3 bases are TGTGCCAGCTTCCTAGGGCCTAACACCGGGGAGCTGTTTTTT.

The gene calls are TRBV3-1 (or the pseudogene TRBV3-2) and TRBJ1-6; D remains ambiguous. V dropped 4 bases and J dropped 10 bases, with 14 bases sitting between them. Germline CDR1 LGHDT, CDR2 YNNKEL (reference sequence). The CDR3 is made up of 14 amino acids. As DNA, the CDR3 is TGTGCCAGCAGCCCCTACCATACCCGGTCACCCCTCCACTTT. Translation: CASSPYHTRSPLHF.

The chain employs TRBV6-1 and TRBJ1-2, with a tentative D call TRBD1 (5 bases). CDR3 length: 13 amino acids. CDR1 MNHNS and CDR2 SASEGT come from the germline V gene. Trimming removed 0 bases at V and 10 bases at J, with 12 bases between. The CDR3 here is CASSEASQGPYTF. CDR3 in DNA: TGTGCCAGCAGTGAAGCGAGCCAGGGACCCTACACCTTC.

This chain joins TRBV6-5 and TRBJ2-3, with D perhaps TRBD1 or TRBD2 (5 bases each). Trimming removed 10 bases at V and 2 bases at J, with 13 bases between. This CDR3 contains 13 residues. CDR1 and CDR2 (germline): MNHEY, SVGAGI. The CDR3, as DNA: TGTGCCACCAGGGAGACTCCCACAGATACGCAGTATTTT. Its protein is CATRETPTDTQYF.